This TCR beta chain was captured in a study of blood T cells in healthy people across ages. This CDR3 contains 17 residues. Trimming stripped 4 bases from V and 1 base from J, with 17 bases between. Germline lookup yields CDR1 MGHRA and CDR2 YSYEKL. PCR was performed a second time for about 7 to 11 cycles using a sample-barcoded 5' primer and a J-beta primer mix. MiXCR, run by TCRdb on the 5' RACE reads, gives a single entry per CDR3 protein. Of 1.6 million or so distinct CDR3 sequences listed, almost 35% were seen once; the top ten hold approximately 10%. Findings and limits, study-wide: Naive CD4+ cell counts and diversity both ran higher in long-lived than in aged donors.

The table lists this clonotype with a few counts. Its cognate antigen is unknown. This clonotype was sampled from a woman aged 30 to 39 in good health. The sequenced sample consisted of blood. The chain is built from TRBV4-1 and TRBJ2-1; either TRBD1 or TRBD2 may fit D (5 bases each). The CDR3 sequence: CASSPFRDPNSYNEQFF. The CDR3 region has the DNA TGCGCCAGCAGCCCATTCCGGGACCCCAATTCCTACAATGAGCAGTTCTTC.